These 21 T cell receptor beta chains came from one sample sequenced in a study of T cells in severe cutaneous drug reactions (dated by TCRdb to the late 2010s). Sequencing was carried out with an Illumina MiSeq. Library preparation used the iRepertoire multiplex PCR system with TCR subtype-specific primers for both bulk and single-cell sequencing. TCRdb reprocessed the reads, and each CDR3 protein sequence is entered once, without DNA. The sample table gives about 10,000 distinct CDR3 sequences. The ten largest account for about a fifth of the sample. The donors whose samples were sequenced had carbamazepine-induced Stevens-Johnson syndrome or toxic epidermal necrolysis (CBZ-SJS/TEN). Sequenced material: cells from a skin blister. The cell subset or site label on this specimen signifies: unsorted cells from skin lesion blisters. These receptors were obtained from a human donor with Stevens-Johnson syndrome, a severe cutaneous drug reaction.

The rearrangement links TRBV20-1 to TRBJ2-5; TCRdb outputs TRBD1, but without DNA this stays unchecked. Germline CDR1 is DFQATT and CDR2 is SNEGSKA (reference sequence). The CDR3 has 15 amino acids. CDR3 in amino acids: CSARDRRTDRETQYF.

V gene TRBV20-1 combines with J gene TRBJ1-2; TCRdb's assignment of TRBD1 cannot be checked, as there is no DNA. Germline V gene sequence: CDR1 DFQATT, CDR2 SNEGSKA (reference sequence). This CDR3 comprises 12 residues. CDR3 protein: CSAVTGIYGYTF.

This clonotype is classed as medium-sized by frequency. The V gene is TRBV20-1, the J gene TRBJ2-2; TCRdb's D gene call, TRBD1, goes unchecked for lack of DNA. The CDR3 consists of 12 residues. Germline lookup yields CDR1 DFQATT and CDR2 SNEGSKA (reference sequence). The CDR3 reads CSPSGATGELFF.

The chain combines TRBV20-1 with TRBJ2-1; TCRdb selects TRBD2, and the lack of DNA leaves this call unchecked. The CDR3 loop spans 15 amino acids. Germline values: CDR1 DFQATT, CDR2 SNEGSKA (reference sequence). CDR3 sequence: CSASTGTSVMGEQFF.

The rearrangement uses TRBV20-1 and TRBJ2-7. Per the germline V gene, CDR1 is DFQATT and CDR2 is SNEGSKA (reference sequence). The CDR3 contains 12 residues. This chain's CDR3 is CSASSQAGEQYF.

The rearrangement joins TRBV20-1 to TRBJ2-5. CDR1 is DFQATT, CDR2 SNEGSKA, per germline (reference sequence). The CDR3 has 11 amino acids. The CDR3: CSGLPQETQYF.

V and J are TRBV20-1 and TRBJ2-7. This CDR3 has 13 residues. CDR1 is DFQATT, CDR2 SNEGSKA, per germline (reference sequence). CDR3 loop: CSARDAETYEQYF.

V gene TRBV29-1 combines with J gene TRBJ2-2; the TCRdb call, TRBD1, lacks DNA for checking. The CDR3 is 13 amino acids. Germline CDR1 and CDR2: SQVTM and ANQGSEA. CDR3: CSAKGGYTGELFF.

This clonotype is labeled medium-sized based on frequency. The chain links TRBV6-1 to TRBJ1-1; the TCRdb call, TRBD1, lacks DNA for checking. The V gene's germline CDR1 is MNHNS and CDR2 SASEGT. This CDR3 is 13 amino acids long. The CDR3 here is CASSTRDSREAFF.

This clonotype is labeled medium-sized (0.01 to 0.1%) based on frequency. The gene calls are TRBV20-1 and TRBJ2-1; the TCRdb D gene call, TRBD2, has no DNA to confirm it. The CDR3 has 13 amino acids. Germline V CDR1 and CDR2: DFQATT, SNEGSKA (reference sequence). The CDR3 sequence: CSAPSNWENEQFF.

The chain is built from TRBV29-1 and TRBJ2-3; TCRdb returns TRBD1, unconfirmable since there is no DNA. CDR1 is SQVTM and CDR2 is ANQGSEA in the germline V gene. The CDR3 is 14 residues long. The chain's CDR3 is CSVAGTGLTDTQYF.

This clonotype is medium-sized by frequency. The V call is TRBV28, the J call TRBJ1-2. Germline values: CDR1 MDHEN, CDR2 SYDVKM. The CDR3 runs 15 residues. The CDR3 protein is CASSLKGRYLYGYTF.

The rearrangement uses TRBV29-1 and TRBJ2-1; TCRdb outputs TRBD2, but without DNA this stays unchecked. Germline-derived CDR1 and CDR2 are SQVTM and ANQGSEA. This CDR3 has 16 residues. The CDR3 reads CSVGGTPAGSYNEQFF.

CDR3 amino acids: CSVEGTVYNEQFF. The chain uses TRBV29-1 and TRBJ2-1; the D gene TCRdb calls, TRBD1, cannot be checked with no DNA. The CDR3 totals 13 residues. Germline values: CDR1 SQVTM, CDR2 ANQGSEA.

This rearrangement joins TRBV5-5 to TRBJ2-7; no DNA is available, so the TRBD1 call from TCRdb remains unchecked. Per germline, CDR1 SGHKS and CDR2 YYEKEE (reference sequence). This CDR3 is 16 amino acids long. CDR3 amino acids: CASSFRGQGFSYEQYF. Looking up the rest from reference TRBV5-5 and TRBJ2-7 gives the full variable domain: DAGVTQSPTHLIKTRGQQVTLRCSPISGHKSVSWYQQVLGQGPQFIFQYYEKEERGRGNFPDRFSARQFPNYSSELNVNALLLGDSALYLCASSFRGQGFSYEQYFGPGTRLTVT.

The CDR3 sequence is CSVEHPVAKNIQYF. The genes are TRBV29-1 and TRBJ2-4. Germline loops: CDR1 SQVTM, CDR2 ANQGSEA. The CDR3 is 14 amino acids.

This clonotype ranks as medium-sized (0.01 to 0.1%) in terms of frequency. The chain's CDR3 is CASSPYRGRWNTEAFF. This rearrangement joins TRBV27 to TRBJ1-1; TCRdb proposes TRBD1, but this gene call is untestable without DNA. Germline lookup yields CDR1 MNHEY and CDR2 SMNVEV (reference sequence). CDR3 length equals 16 residues.

This chain connects TRBV20-1 to TRBJ2-3; TCRdb selects TRBD2, and the lack of DNA leaves this call unchecked. The CDR3 has 14 residues. Germline V lookup: CDR1 DFQATT, CDR2 SNEGSKA (reference sequence). The CDR3 sequence is CSARLAGGPDTQYF.

This clonotype ranks as medium-sized (0.01 to 0.1%) in terms of frequency. V is TRBV28 and J is TRBJ1-6; TCRdb reports TRBD1, a call that lacks DNA to check it against. In germline, CDR1 is MDHEN, CDR2 SYDVKM. The CDR3 length is 14 residues. CDR3 sequence reads: CASVPAGWGSPLHF.

This chain joins TRBV20-1 and TRBJ2-1; without DNA, the TCRdb call of TRBD2 cannot be checked. Germline-derived CDR1 and CDR2 are DFQATT and SNEGSKA (reference sequence). The CDR3 totals 15 residues. The CDR3 here is CSASSGLAGRNEQFF.

The chain has TRBV20-1 and TRBJ2-5; lacking DNA, the TRBD1 call made by TCRdb goes unchecked. Germline values: CDR1 DFQATT, CDR2 SNEGSKA (reference sequence). The CDR3 is 17 amino acids. CDR3 loop: CSATGQGLAERIGTQYF.